The 24 T cell receptor beta chains presented below share a single source sample, sequenced in a study of T cell changes during pregnancy in multiple sclerosis. Sequencing used immunoSEQ multiplex PCR; TCRdb keeps in-frame clones, though not all of them. Among 84,000 or so clones, 94% were seen once, and the ten largest hold 2% to 3%. This specimen consisted of peripheral blood, obtained in the third trimester of pregnancy. These receptors all stem from a female donor with multiple sclerosis, enrolled in a pregnancy study.

V is TRBV27 and J is TRBJ1-1, with a possible D match to TRBD1 (5 bases). V dropped 3 bases and J dropped 1 base, with 12 bases sitting between them. CDR1 is MNHEY and CDR2 is SMNVEV in the germline V gene (reference sequence). This CDR3 comprises 15 residues. The CDR3 loop is CASSFLTGRNTEAFF. The DNA for the CDR3 is TGTGCCAGCAGTTTCCTTACAGGTAGGAACACTGAAGCTTTCTTT.

This clone was counted a single time. The gene calls are TRBV2 and TRBJ2-5; D perhaps matches TRBD2 (5 bases). Germline CDR1 and CDR2: SNHLY and FYNNEI. The ends were cut back, 9 bases at V and 5 bases at J, with 19 bases in the middle. This CDR3 is built from 14 residues. The CDR3: CARSMAAGEETQYF. In nucleotides, the CDR3 is TGTGCCAGGTCGATGGCGGCCGGGGAGGAGACCCAGTACTTC. The full variable domain, completed using reference TRBV2 and TRBJ2-5, is EPEVTQTPSHQVTQMGQEVILRCVPISNHLYFYWYRQILGQKVEFLVSFYNNEISEKSEIFDDQFSVERPDGSNFTLKIRSTKLEDSAMYFCARSMAAGEETQYFGPGTRLLVL.

The chain employs TRBV13 and TRBJ2-1; 8 positions agree with TRBD1. In germline, CDR1 is PRHDT, CDR2 FYEKMQ (reference sequence). V dropped 3 bases and J dropped 8; count of bases not matched to a gene: 6. There are 14 residues in the CDR3. In DNA form, the CDR3 reads TGTGCCAGCAGCTTGTACGAACAGGGGGATGAGCAGTTCTTC. Translation gives CASSLYEQGDEQFF.

This sequence joins TRBV30 and TRBJ1-3; possible D gene TRBD1, 6 bases. The germline V gene has CDR1 GTSNPN and CDR2 SVGIG (reference sequence). Trimming cost V 1 base and J 3 bases, with 10 bases left between them. The CDR3 consists of 14 residues. Here the CDR3 reads CAWSAWGRGNTIYF. The CDR3 DNA reads as TGTGCCTGGAGTGCGTGGGGGCGTGGAAACACCATATATTTT.

This chain uses TRBV7-9 with TRBJ2-1, with 14 bases identical to TRBD2. Germline lookup yields CDR1 SEHNR and CDR2 FQNEAQ (reference sequence). V lost 5 bases to trimming and J lost 2 bases; unmatched junction nucleotides: 5. This CDR3 has 17 amino acids. This CDR3 is CASSPTSGGAPYNEQFF. The CDR3 DNA follows: TGTGCCAGCAGCCCGACTAGCGGGGGGGCCCCCTACAATGAGCAGTTCTTC.

Only one count was recorded for this clone. This chain links TRBV5-1 with TRBJ1-1; 7 bases map to TRBD1. CDR1 and CDR2 from the germline V gene are SGHRS and YFSETQ. The CDR3 sequence is 18 residues long. Unmatched junction bases numbered 15, after V lost 3 bases and J lost 1 base. CDR3 nucleotides: TGCGCCAGCAGCTCTTTCCGGCTCCAACAGGGGAAGAACACTGAAGCTTTCTTT. It codes for CASSSFRLQQGKNTEAFF. The whole variable domain, filled in from reference TRBV5-1 and TRBJ1-1, reads KAGVTQTPRYLIKTRGQQVTLSCSPISGHRSVSWYQQTPGQGLQFLFEYFSETQRNKGNFPGRFSGRQFSNSRSEMNVSTLELGDSALYLCASSSFRLQQGKNTEAFFGQGTRLTVV.

The chain recombines TRBV19 with TRBJ1-4; D not certain. Per germline, CDR1 LNHDA and CDR2 SQIVND (reference sequence). Trimming took 5 bases from V and 2 from J, leaving 9 bases between them. The CDR3 totals 14 residues. CDR3 DNA sequence: TGTGCCAGTAGTTCTAGCGGGACTAATGAAAAACTGTTTTTT. Translated: CASSSSGTNEKLFF.

This chain links TRBV13 with TRBJ2-1; 8 bases fit TRBD2. The V gene's germline CDR1 is PRHDT and CDR2 FYEKMQ (reference sequence). Trimming took 0 bases from V and 9 from J; bases not matched to a gene: 16. CDR3 length: 18 amino acids. The chain's CDR3 is CASSLGGVAGSGGIEQFF. The CDR3 DNA is TGTGCCAGCAGCTTAGGCGGAGTTGCGGGAAGCGGGGGCATTGAGCAGTTCTTC.

This sequence joins TRBV4-1 and TRBJ1-1; no reliable D call. The ends were cut back, 1 base at V and 3 bases at J, with 21 bases in the middle. The germline V gene has CDR1 MGHRA and CDR2 YSYEKL. The CDR3 is 18 residues long. CDR3 amino acids: CASSQVPRVLQIYTEAFF. Here the CDR3 DNA reads TGCGCCAGCAGCCAAGTCCCCCGGGTCCTTCAAATCTACACTGAAGCTTTCTTT.

V is TRBV6-6 and J is TRBJ2-1; D remains ambiguous. This CDR3 is built from 13 residues. Germline assignment: CDR1 MNHNY and CDR2 SVGAGI (reference sequence). Trimming took 5 bases from V and 5 from J, leaving 10 bases between them. The CDR3 DNA follows: TGTGCCAGCAGTAATTGGGCTGACAATGAGCAGTTCTTC. The encoded protein is CASSNWADNEQFF.

The CDR3 sequence: CASSYSRVSYTF. DNA for the CDR3: TGTGCCAGCAGTTACTCGAGAGTAAGCTACACCTTC. The V gene is TRBV6-5, the J gene TRBJ1-2; no definite D call. Germline assignment: CDR1 MNHEY and CDR2 SVGAGI. V lost 0 bases to trimming and J lost 9 bases, with 8 bases between them. This CDR3 is 12 amino acids long.

The chain links TRBV25-1 to TRBJ2-1; 7 bases match TRBD1. Trimming cost V 0 bases and J 2 bases; bases outside gene matches: 10. The CDR3 consists of 18 residues. Germline values: CDR1 MGHDK, CDR2 SYGVNS. CDR3 in amino acids: CASSEYFPTGNPYNEQFF. DNA for the CDR3: TGTGCCAGCAGTGAATATTTTCCGACAGGGAACCCCTACAATGAGCAGTTCTTC. The full variable domain, in which reference TRBV25-1 and TRBJ2-1 provide the parts outside the CDR3, is EADIYQTPRYLVIGTGKKITLECSQTMGHDKMYWYQQDPGMELHLIHYSYGVNSTEKGDLSSESTVSRIRTEHFPLTLESARPSHTSQYLCASSEYFPTGNPYNEQFFGPGTRLTVL.

This clone was recorded once. This rearrangement joins TRBV5-6 to TRBJ2-7; 7 nucleotides agree with TRBD2. The CDR3 extends over 14 amino acids. V gave up 4 bases and J gave up 5 bases; unmatched junction bases: 9. Germline assignment: CDR1 SGHDT and CDR2 YYEEEE. The CDR3 coding sequence is TGTGCCAGCAGCCTGGGAGCGGGATCGGACGAGCAGTACTTC. Translation gives CASSLGAGSDEQYF.

This clone showed up just once. The chain carries TRBV7-9 and TRBJ2-3; D is unclear. The CDR3 is 12 amino acids. Trimming took 5 bases from V and 11 from J, leaving 14 bases between them. Germline loops: CDR1 SEHNR, CDR2 FQNEAQ (reference sequence). The CDR3 reads CASSLGLPEQYF. For the CDR3, the DNA is TGTGCCAGCAGCCTGGGCCTCCCCGAGCAGTATTTT.

The chain combines TRBV19 with TRBJ2-7, with D possibly TRBD1 on 5 matching bases. In germline, CDR1 is LNHDA, CDR2 SQIVND (reference sequence). The V end lost 2 bases, the J end lost 5 bases, and 10 bases lay between the germline ends. This CDR3 is 13 amino acids long. The CDR3 coding sequence is TGTGCCAGTAGTATAACGGCAGGGAACGAGCAGTACTTC. Encoded protein: CASSITAGNEQYF. Based on the CDR3 plus reference TRBV19 and TRBJ2-7, the full variable domain is DGGITQSPKYLFRKEGQNVTLSCEQNLNHDAMYWYRQDPGQGLRLIYYSQIVNDFQKGDIAEGYSVSREKKESFPLTVTSAQKNPTAFYLCASSITAGNEQYFGPGTRLTVT.

The chain has TRBV5-1 and TRBJ2-5; weak D call: TRBD1 (6 bases). The germline V gene encodes CDR1 SGHRS and CDR2 YFSETQ. This CDR3 contains 14 residues. Trimming took 6 bases from V and 1 from J, leaving 13 bases between them. The CDR3 sequence is CASTQQGTQETQYF. The CDR3 nucleotides read TGCGCCAGCACCCAACAGGGTACCCAAGAGACCCAGTACTTC.

This sequence joins TRBV7-9 and TRBJ2-7, with D possibly being TRBD1 (5 bases). The CDR3 spans 15 residues. Trimming took 3 bases from V and 2 from J, leaving 14 bases between them. CDR1 and CDR2 from the germline V gene are SEHNR and FQNEAQ (reference sequence). The CDR3 loop is CASSFSDSFTYEQYF. DNA of the CDR3: TGTGCCAGCAGCTTCTCTGACAGCTTCACCTACGAGCAGTACTTC. Using reference TRBV7-9 and TRBJ2-7 for the parts outside the CDR3, the full variable domain is DTGVSQNPRHKITKRGQNVTFRCDPISEHNRLYWYRQTLGQGPEFLTYFQNEAQLEKSRLLSDRFSAERPKGSFSTLEIQRTEQGDSAMYLCASSFSDSFTYEQYFGPGTRLTVT.

V is TRBV11-3 and J is TRBJ2-7, with TRBD1 as a possible D gene (6 bases). Germline V lookup: CDR1 SGHNT, CDR2 YENEEA. This CDR3 is built from 12 residues. With 1 base removed from V and 6 bases from J, the gap between germline ends came to 7 bases. CDR3 sequence: CASSLVGGEQYF. In nucleotides, the CDR3 is TGTGCCAGCAGCTTAGTAGGGGGCGAGCAGTACTTC.

CDR3 coding DNA: TGTGCCTGGAGTCCCGGGACAGGGAGTTCCTACGAGCAGTACTTC. Its translation: CAWSPGTGSSYEQYF. The V and J genes are TRBV30 and TRBJ2-7; 9 positions match TRBD1. Per the germline V gene, CDR1 is GTSNPN and CDR2 is SVGIG (reference sequence). This CDR3 comprises 15 residues. After removal of 2 bases from V and 1 base from J, the junction contained 6 bases not matched to a gene.

This chain links TRBV5-6 with TRBJ2-2; 7 positions agree with TRBD1. CDR1 is SGHDT and CDR2 is YYEEEE in the germline V gene. The CDR3 has 16 residues. The J segment lost 3 bases and the V segment lost 0 bases, leaving 5 bases of the junction unmatched. CDR3 region: CASSLVGGAYTGELFF. CDR3 sequence (DNA): TGTGCCAGCAGCTTGGTAGGGGGCGCGTACACCGGGGAGCTGTTTTTT.

The rearrangement uses TRBV7-8 and TRBJ1-5; a weak D match, TRBD1 (6 bases). The CDR3 length is 14 residues. In germline, CDR1 is SGHVS, CDR2 FQNEAQ. V lost 5 bases and J lost 4, with 12 bases in between. CDR3 nucleotide sequence: TGTGCCAGCAGCCGAAACGACAGGAATCAGCCCCAGCATTTT. Translating gives CASSRNDRNQPQHF. Full variable domain (rest looked up from reference TRBV7-8 and TRBJ1-5): GAGVSQSPRYKVAKRGQDVALRCDPISGHVSLFWYQQALGQGPEFLTYFQNEAQLDKSGLPSDRFFAERPEGSVSTLKIQRTQQEDSAVYLCASSRNDRNQPQHFGDGTRLSIL.

The chain employs TRBV5-1 and TRBJ1-2; no definite D call. The CDR3 is 14 residues long. Trimming took off 5 bases at V and 3 bases at J, with 14 bases between the two ends. Per the germline V gene, CDR1 is SGHRS and CDR2 is YFSETQ. For the CDR3, the DNA is TGCGCCAGCAGGGTGACTACCACTGACTATGGCTACACCTTC. Translated: CASRVTTTDYGYTF.

This clone was seen a single time. The chain is built from TRBV2 and TRBJ1-6, with 7 bases that match TRBD1. Looked up from germline, CDR1 is SNHLY and CDR2 is FYNNEI. The CDR3 has 13 amino acids. The CDR3 loop reads CASGQGVNSPLHF. The CDR3 DNA is TGTGCTAGCGGCCAGGGGGTGAATTCACCCCTCCACTTT.

This chain joins TRBV5-1 and TRBJ2-2; 8 nucleotides match TRBD1. V lost 5 bases, J lost 1 base, and 7 bases stayed unmatched. Per the germline V gene, CDR1 is SGHRS and CDR2 is YFSETQ. This CDR3 is built from 16 residues. CDR3 coding DNA: TGCGCCAGCAGTCCTGACAGGGGTCGGAACACCGGGGAGCTGTTTTTT. This gives the protein CASSPDRGRNTGELFF.